The entry that follows covers one T cell receptor (beta chain) sequence. This sample is drawn from a study of blood T cell repertoires in COVID-19. Study overall: Donors in the United States, Italy and Spain gave samples during acute or convalescent COVID-19. From T cells, B-cell-depleted T cells, or PBMCs came the material, which was cDNA or gDNA.

In the source study's methods: Amplification from reference gene primers served as the basis for estimated nucleated cell counts. Only in-frame clones appear in the TCRdb table, and some are missing; sequencing was by immunoSEQ multiplex PCR. V, J and clone size are those of that table, while D and trimming were read from the DNA. The data show approximately 300,000 clones, around 84% seen once. From germline, CDR1 is SGHNT and CDR2 YYREEE (reference sequence). The CDR3 has 16 amino acids. V was trimmed by 4 bases and J by 3 bases, leaving 19 bases between them. Donors were grouped by their self-reported clinical history.

The chain combines TRBV5-4 with TRBJ1-1, with D possibly TRBD1 on 6 matching bases. The sequence was collected from a woman in her twenties or thirties who had been exposed to COVID-19. Sequenced input: PBMCs or T cells enriched from blood (not recorded which). The CDR3 region is CASSLPRVRGYTEAFF. DNA of the CDR3: TGTGCCAGCAGCCTCCCTCGTGTAAGGGGGTACACTGAAGCTTTCTTT.